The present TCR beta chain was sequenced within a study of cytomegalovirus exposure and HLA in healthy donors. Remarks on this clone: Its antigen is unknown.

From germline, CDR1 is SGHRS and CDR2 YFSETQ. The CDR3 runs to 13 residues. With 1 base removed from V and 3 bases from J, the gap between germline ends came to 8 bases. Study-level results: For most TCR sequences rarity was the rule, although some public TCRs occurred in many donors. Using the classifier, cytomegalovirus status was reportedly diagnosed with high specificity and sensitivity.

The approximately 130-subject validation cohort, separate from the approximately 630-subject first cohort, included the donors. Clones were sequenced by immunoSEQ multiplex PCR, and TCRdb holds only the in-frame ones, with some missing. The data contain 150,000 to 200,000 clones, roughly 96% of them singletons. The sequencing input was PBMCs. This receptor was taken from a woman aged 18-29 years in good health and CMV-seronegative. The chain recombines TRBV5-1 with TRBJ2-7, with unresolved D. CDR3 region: CASSLSSDYEQYF. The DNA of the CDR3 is TGCGCCAGCAGCTTGTCGTCAGACTACGAGCAGTACTTC.